The 16 T cell receptor beta chains in this list originate from one sample, sequenced in a study of blood T cell repertoires in COVID-19. TCRdb's copy holds only in-frame clones and misses some; the assay was immunoSEQ multiplex PCR. The sample holds 270,000 or so clones, more than 65% seen once. Input material: peripheral blood. The receptor source for this set is a woman between 18 and 30 years old with acute or convalescent COVID-19.

This chain uses TRBV5-1 with TRBJ1-3; D is uncertain. Looked up from germline, CDR1 is SGHRS and CDR2 is YFSETQ. The CDR3 is made up of 13 amino acids. V shed 6 bases and J shed 4 bases, with 11 bases lying between them. The CDR3 DNA reads as TGCGCCAGCACGACCCCGGGGGGAAACACCATATATTTT. This encodes CASTTPGGNTIYF.

The chain carries TRBV6-5 and TRBJ2-7, with 8 nucleotides matching TRBD2. Per the germline V gene, CDR1 is MNHEY and CDR2 is SVGAGI. The CDR3 is made up of 16 amino acids. Trimming at V came to 4 bases and at J to 4 bases, leaving 12 bases not matched to a gene. The CDR3 sequence is CASSFAPTSELYEQYF. Written as DNA, the CDR3 is TGTGCCAGCAGTTTCGCCCCGACTAGCGAGCTATACGAGCAGTACTTC.

V and J are TRBV2 and TRBJ1-1; 10 bases are shared with TRBD1. The CDR3 contains 14 residues. V lost 6 bases and J lost 4; bases outside the gene matches: 5. CDR1 SNHLY and CDR2 FYNNEI come from the germline V gene. CDR3 sequence: CASRIGQGVTEAFF. The CDR3 DNA reads as TGTGCCAGCAGAATAGGACAGGGGGTCACTGAAGCTTTCTTT.

The chain has TRBV28 and TRBJ1-1; 7 bases agree with TRBD1. In germline, CDR1 is MDHEN, CDR2 SYDVKM. With 5 bases clipped from V and 5 bases from J, the junction kept 8 bases outside the gene matches. This CDR3 is 14 amino acids long. The CDR3 coding sequence is TGTGCCAGCAGTCCAGACAGGGCGGATACTGAAGCTTTCTTT. Its translation is CASSPDRADTEAFF. The variable domain in full, completed from reference TRBV28 and TRBJ1-1, reads DVKVTQSSRYLVKRTGEKVFLECVQDMDHENMFWYRQDPGLGLRLIYFSYDVKMKEKGDIPEGYSVSREKKERFSLILESASTNQTSMYLCASSPDRADTEAFFGQGTRLTVV.

V gene TRBV3-1 (or the pseudogene TRBV3-2) combines with J gene TRBJ2-7, with 14 bases aligning to TRBD2. Germline CDR1 is LGHDT and CDR2 is YNNKEL (reference sequence). The CDR3 loop spans 17 amino acids. V trimming: 4 bases; J trimming: 2 bases; junction bases outside the gene matches: 7. In nucleotides, the CDR3 is TGTGCCAGCAGCCCTGGACTAGCGGGAGGCCAGGCCTACGAGCAGTACTTC. The encoded protein is CASSPGLAGGQAYEQYF.

The chain employs TRBV28 and TRBJ1-2; the D is unclear. The germline CDR1 and CDR2 sequences are MDHEN and SYDVKM. The CDR3 runs 13 residues. With 5 bases removed from V and 7 bases from J, the gap between germline ends came to 14 bases. For the CDR3, the DNA is TGTGCCAGCAGTGTCTTCGGGGTTGGTGGCTACACCTTC. It codes for CASSVFGVGGYTF.

This clone came up once. The CDR3 region is CASSLVGVTYNSPLHF. DNA for the CDR3: TGCGCCAGCAGCTTGGTAGGGGTCACCTATAATTCACCCCTCCACTTT. V is TRBV5-1 and J is TRBJ1-6; tentative D call: TRBD1 (5 bases). The CDR3 sequence is 16 residues long. V was pared by 0 bases and J by 2 bases, with 9 bases between. Per the germline V gene, CDR1 is SGHRS and CDR2 is YFSETQ.

The V and J genes are TRBV30 and TRBJ2-7; a possible D gene is TRBD2 (6 bases). Germline loops: CDR1 GTSNPN, CDR2 SVGIG (reference sequence). The CDR3 length is 15 residues. V gave up 0 bases and J gave up 5 bases, with 17 bases separating them. CDR3 coding DNA: TGTGCCTGGAGTGTACGATTAGCGGAAGGGGACGAGCAGTACTTC. Translated: CAWSVRLAEGDEQYF.

This chain uses TRBV14 with TRBJ2-5; D is possibly TRBD1 (5 bases). Trimming left V 4 bases short and J 5 bases short, with 11 bases between. Per the germline V gene, CDR1 is SGHDN and CDR2 is FVKESK. CDR3 length equals 13 residues. The CDR3 region has the DNA TGTGCCAGCAGCCTGGGGCTTGGGGAGACCCAGTACTTC. Its translation is CASSLGLGETQYF.

On this clone itself: Compared with germline, one end of the junction differs, possibly owing to a read error. The rearrangement uses TRBV7-7 and TRBJ2-1; D remains unclear. This CDR3 comprises 16 residues. CDR1 is SSHAT, CDR2 FNYEAQ, per germline (reference sequence). DNA for the CDR3: TGTGCTAGCAGCCCCTCTAGTTTAGGAATCGGCAATGAGCAGTTCTTC. Amino acid sequence: CASSPSSLGIGNEQFF.

The chain carries TRBV30 and TRBJ2-7; 7 bases fit TRBD2. The V gene end was trimmed by 8 bases and the J gene end by 0 bases; junction bases not matched to a gene: 7. CDR1 and CDR2 (germline): GTSNPN, SVGIG (reference sequence). The CDR3 has 13 amino acids. The CDR3 sequence: CATLGDYSYEQYF. The CDR3 nucleotides read TGTGCCACACTTGGGGACTACTCCTACGAGCAGTACTTC.

The gene calls are TRBV3-1 (or the pseudogene TRBV3-2) and TRBJ1-1; TRBD1 matches at 8 bases. The CDR3 contains 15 residues. V dropped 3 bases and J dropped 1; count of bases not matched to a gene: 4. The germline CDR1 and CDR2 sequences are LGHDT and YNNKEL (reference sequence). CDR3 residues: CASSQAGGANTEAFF. The CDR3, as DNA: TGTGCCAGCAGCCAGGCAGGGGGCGCGAACACTGAAGCTTTCTTT.

For the CDR3, the DNA is TGTGCCAGCAGTCCGCAGGGGGGAGAGACCCAGTACTTC. Its protein is CASSPQGGETQYF. The chain combines TRBV7-9 with TRBJ2-5, with D maybe TRBD1 (7 bases). The germline CDR1 and CDR2 sequences are SEHNR and FQNEAQ (reference sequence). V was trimmed by 6 bases and J by 4 bases, leaving 12 bases between them. The CDR3 runs to 13 residues.

V gene TRBV28 combines with J gene TRBJ1-2; D unclear. The CDR3 is 14 residues long. V shed 6 bases and J shed 2 bases, with 13 bases lying between them. CDR1 and CDR2 from the germline V gene are MDHEN and SYDVKM. The CDR3 spells CASRRGWQNYGYTF. Written as DNA, the CDR3 is TGTGCCAGCAGGAGAGGGTGGCAGAACTATGGCTACACCTTC.

J is TRBJ1-2 and V is TRBV2; the match to TRBD1 covers 7 bases. The length of the CDR3 is 17 residues. The J segment lost 1 base and the V segment lost 1 base, leaving 9 bases of the junction unmatched. Germline CDR1 SNHLY, CDR2 FYNNEI. The chain's CDR3 is CASSEGYRGGDNYGYTF. For the CDR3, the DNA is TGTGCCAGCAGTGAAGGATACAGGGGCGGGGATAACTATGGCTACACCTTC.

This chain links TRBV27 with TRBJ2-5; TRBD2 is a possible D gene (6 bases). Germline CDR1 MNHEY, CDR2 SMNVEV (reference sequence). V was shortened by 6 bases and J by 5 bases, with 10 bases between the two germline ends. This CDR3 is built from 12 residues. The DNA for the CDR3 is TGTGCCAGCAGCGGGAGAGAGGAGACCCAGTACTTC. Translating it yields CASSGREETQYF.